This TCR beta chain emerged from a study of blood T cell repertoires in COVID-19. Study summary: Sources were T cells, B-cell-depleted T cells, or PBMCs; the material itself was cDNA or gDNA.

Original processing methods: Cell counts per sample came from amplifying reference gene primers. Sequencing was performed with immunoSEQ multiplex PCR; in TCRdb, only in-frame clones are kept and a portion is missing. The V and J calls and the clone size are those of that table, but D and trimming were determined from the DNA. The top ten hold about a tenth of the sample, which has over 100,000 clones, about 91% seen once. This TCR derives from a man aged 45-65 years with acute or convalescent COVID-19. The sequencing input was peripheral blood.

The CDR3 spells CASSPNRGNTEAFF. DNA for the CDR3: TGTGCCAGCAGTCCAAATAGGGGAAACACTGAAGCTTTCTTT. The chain uses TRBV6-4 and TRBJ1-1; tentative D call: TRBD1 (5 bases). Deletions cut 5 bases from V and 2 bases from J, with 12 bases between. The CDR3 is 14 residues long. The germline V gene encodes CDR1 MRHNA and CDR2 SNTAGT.